Following are 29 T cell receptor beta chains from one sample sequenced in a study of T-cell memory formation after mild COVID-19. TCRdb reprocessed the 5' RACE reads via MiXCR and lists one record per CDR3 protein. The repertoire holds tens of thousands of distinct CDR3 sequences, with around 7% as singletons. Sequenced sample: PBMCs or a T cell subset sorted from them (not recorded which). Every receptor here comes from a man aged 18 to 29 who had mild COVID-19 (a few samples of this study predate the infection). Cell type and time point are not known.

The chain combines TRBV12-3 or TRBV12-4 with TRBJ2-7; unclear D gene. CDR3 size: 14 residues. V was pared by 8 bases and J by 3 bases, with 17 bases between. CDR3 sequence: CASRKGEPGYEQYF. The CDR3 coding sequence is TGTGCCAGCCGCAAAGGTGAACCGGGCTACGAGCAGTACTTC.

This clonotype showed up many times. The J gene is TRBJ2-1, the V gene TRBV9; 9 bases fit TRBD1. Germline V gives CDR1 SGDLS, CDR2 YYNGEE. After removal of 3 bases from V and 4 bases from J, the junction contained 5 bases not matched to a gene. The CDR3 has 15 amino acids. CDR3 loop: CASSGMGQGYNEQFF. CDR3 in DNA: TGTGCCAGCAGCGGCATGGGACAGGGATACAATGAGCAGTTCTTC. The full variable domain, its missing parts supplied by reference TRBV9 and TRBJ2-1, is DSGVTQTPKHLITATGQRVTLRCSPRSGDLSVYWYQQSLDQGLQFLIQYYNGEERAKGNILERFSAQQFPDLHSELNLSSLELGDSALYFCASSGMGQGYNEQFFGPGTRLTVL.

This clonotype has at least ten counts. The J gene is TRBJ2-3, the V gene TRBV5-1; 7 nucleotides match TRBD1. From germline, CDR1 is SGHRS and CDR2 YFSETQ. CDR3 size: 15 residues. The trim removed 0 bases at V and 4 bases at J, leaving 5 bases unmatched. For the CDR3, the DNA is TGCGCCAGCAGCTTGGGACAGGGCTTCTCAGATACGCAGTATTTT. It encodes CASSLGQGFSDTQYF.

There are a few counts of this clonotype. The chain joins TRBV12-3 or TRBV12-4 to TRBJ1-1, with D unclear. The CDR3 extends over 16 amino acids. Trimming shortened V by 2 bases and J by 0 bases, and 13 bases separated the two germline ends. The CDR3 sequence: CASSLRSGSMNTEAFF. The CDR3 DNA reads TGTGCCAGCAGTTTAAGGTCGGGGAGCATGAACACTGAAGCTTTCTTT.

V gene TRBV4-1 combines with J gene TRBJ2-3, with 11 bases identical to TRBD2. V lost 1 base and J lost 4; bases outside the gene matches: 4. Germline V gene sequence: CDR1 MGHRA, CDR2 YSYEKL. This CDR3 comprises 16 residues. The CDR3: CASSQATSGVPDTQYF. The CDR3 coding sequence is TGCGCCAGCAGCCAAGCGACTAGCGGGGTCCCAGATACGCAGTATTTT.

A few counts support this clonotype. The V and J genes are TRBV24-1 and TRBJ2-2, with D tentatively TRBD1 (6 bases). The CDR3 covers 14 residues. Germline V gene sequence: CDR1 KGHDR, CDR2 SFDVKD. Between the trimmed V and J ends, which lost 4 bases and 7 bases, there was a span of 12 bases. Here the CDR3 DNA reads TGTGCCACCAGTGACCCGACAGGTCACGGGGAGCTGTTTTTT. Translation gives CATSDPTGHGELFF.

This clonotype appeared a few times. The J gene is TRBJ2-2, the V gene TRBV2; D perhaps matches TRBD2 (7 bases). Trimming pared 7 bases from V and 2 bases from J, leaving 17 bases between. There are 16 residues in the CDR3. Germline CDR1 SNHLY, CDR2 FYNNEI. DNA of the CDR3: TGTGCCAGCACCAATGCTGGGGGGGCTAACACCGGGGAGCTGTTTTTT. Its translation is CASTNAGGANTGELFF.

The gene calls are TRBV9 and TRBJ1-1; D is ambiguous. The CDR3 has 16 residues. CDR1 and CDR2 (germline): SGDLS, YYNGEE. V gave up 0 bases and J gave up 4 bases, with 16 bases separating them. This CDR3 reads CASSVDPSARGTEAFF. DNA for the CDR3: TGTGCCAGCAGCGTAGACCCATCCGCACGGGGCACTGAAGCTTTCTTT.

The V gene is TRBV28, the J gene TRBJ2-7; D is perhaps TRBD2 (7 bases). The ends were cut back, 4 bases at V and 5 bases at J, with 12 bases in the middle. The CDR3 is 13 residues long. The germline V gene has CDR1 MDHEN and CDR2 SYDVKM. The CDR3 DNA reads TGTGCCAGCAGTTCTCCCGGGGGGCACGAGCAGTACGTC. It specifies CASSSPGGHEQYV.

The sample holds a few counts of this clonotype. The V and J genes are TRBV11-2 and TRBJ1-1; 8 bases map to TRBD1. The CDR3 length is 14 residues. CDR1 is SGHAT, CDR2 FQNNGV, per germline. The ends lost 5 bases at V and 4 bases at J; junction bases unmatched: 6. CDR3 region: CASSQETGVTEAFF. CDR3 DNA: TGTGCCAGCAGCCAAGAGACAGGGGTCACTGAAGCTTTCTTT.

This clonotype showed up many times. The chain uses TRBV20-1 and TRBJ2-7; 11 bases align to TRBD2. Germline CDR1 is DFQATT and CDR2 is SNEGSKA (reference sequence). J was trimmed by 2 bases and V by 3 bases; bases with no gene match: 9. The CDR3 is made up of 16 amino acids. In DNA form, the CDR3 reads TGCAGTGCTAGCGAGTCTAATAGCGGGGGGGCCTACGAGCAGTACGTC. This gives the protein CSASESNSGGAYEQYV.

The rearrangement joins TRBV20-1 to TRBJ2-3; 9 bases map to TRBD1. This CDR3 has 17 residues. Per the germline V gene, CDR1 is DFQATT and CDR2 is SNEGSKA (reference sequence). V was clipped by 3 bases and J by 3 bases; unmatched bases: 13. The CDR3 protein is CSASNAAGTGSTDTQYF. The CDR3 coding sequence is TGCAGTGCTAGCAACGCCGCCGGGACAGGGTCAACAGATACGCAGTATTTT.

This clonotype was observed a handful of times. The chain carries TRBV12-3 or TRBV12-4 and TRBJ1-1, with D uncertain. The ends were cut back, 0 bases at V and 1 base at J, with 6 bases in the middle. CDR3 size: 14 residues. The CDR3 region is CASSLAQANTEAFF. As DNA, the CDR3 is TGTGCCAGCAGTTTAGCCCAGGCGAACACTGAAGCTTTCTTT.

The chain has TRBV9 and TRBJ2-5; 10 nucleotides align to TRBD2. Germline loops: CDR1 SGDLS, CDR2 YYNGEE. V gave up 0 bases and J gave up 3 bases; unmatched junction bases: 8. This CDR3 has 17 residues. CDR3 residues: CASSVGVSGGPEETQYF. In nucleotides, the CDR3 is TGTGCCAGCAGCGTAGGGGTTAGCGGGGGGCCGGAAGAGACCCAGTACTTC.

This clonotype was observed a handful of times. The CDR3 loop is CASSYADRFGDTQYF. DNA of the CDR3: TGTGCCAGCAGTTACGCAGACAGGTTCGGAGATACGCAGTATTTT. The chain combines TRBV6-2 or TRBV6-3 with TRBJ2-3, with a weak D call TRBD1 (6 bases). The germline gives CDR1 MNHEY, CDR2 SVGEGT. Trimming removed 2 bases at V and 5 bases at J, with 14 bases between. This CDR3 is built from 15 residues.

The V gene is TRBV7-2, the J gene TRBJ2-3; 7 bases align to TRBD2. This CDR3 has 15 residues. Trimming took 6 bases from V and 6 from J; bases not matched to a gene: 12. Germline CDR1 and CDR2: SGHTA and FQGNSA. The CDR3 DNA sequence: TGTGCCAGCAGTACCTTTGGGAGGGCCGGGGATACGCAGTATTTT. Encoded protein: CASSTFGRAGDTQYF.

This clonotype was seen repeatedly, ten times or more. The chain links TRBV20-1 to TRBJ1-2, with D perhaps TRBD1 (5 bases). With 6 bases removed from V and 6 bases from J, the gap between germline ends came to 14 bases. Germline lookup yields CDR1 DFQATT and CDR2 SNEGSKA (reference sequence). The CDR3 runs 12 residues. The chain's CDR3 is CSADRGANGYTF. CDR3 bases: TGCAGTGCCGATAGGGGCGCGAATGGCTACACCTTC.

This clonotype has a handful of counts. This rearrangement joins TRBV6-2 or TRBV6-3 to TRBJ1-1, with a tentative D call TRBD1 (5 bases). This CDR3 is built from 15 residues. The germline V and J ends were trimmed by 3 bases and 1 base, with 12 bases remaining between them. Germline lookup yields CDR1 MNHEY and CDR2 SVGEGT. CDR3 sequence (DNA): TGTGCCAGCAGTTATAGGGCAGGGTGGAACACTGAAGCTTTCTTT. As protein: CASSYRAGWNTEAFF.

In its sample, this clonotype was seen many times. V is TRBV5-1 and J is TRBJ2-1; the match to TRBD1 covers 8 bases. J was trimmed by 2 bases and V by 4 bases; bases with no gene match: 5. CDR1 SGHRS and CDR2 YFSETQ come from the germline V gene. The CDR3 contains 15 residues. The CDR3 coding sequence is TGCGCCAGCAGCCAAGGGACAGGCACCTACAATGAGCAGTTCTTC. It yields the protein CASSQGTGTYNEQFF.

This clonotype has more than one count but fewer than ten. CDR3 loop: CASFGLTEAFF. CDR3 DNA: TGTGCCAGTTTCGGGCTTACTGAAGCTTTCTTT. The gene calls are TRBV12-3 or TRBV12-4 and TRBJ1-1; D remains unclear. V lost 9 bases, J lost 5 bases, and 10 bases lay in between. The CDR3 loop spans 11 amino acids.

The sample holds many counts of this clonotype. V is TRBV7-3 and J is TRBJ2-3; 8 bases are a match to TRBD2. Per the germline V gene, CDR1 is SGHTA and CDR2 is FQGTGA. This CDR3 is 16 amino acids long. With 5 bases clipped from V and 2 bases from J, the junction kept 9 bases outside the gene matches. The CDR3 region is CASSPRGGSNTDTQYF. CDR3 nucleotides: TGTGCCAGCAGCCCCCGGGGGGGCTCCAACACAGATACGCAGTATTTT.

This clonotype was counted once. This chain uses TRBV12-3 or TRBV12-4 with TRBJ1-4, with D perhaps TRBD1 (6 bases). The CDR3 totals 18 residues. Trimming cost V 6 bases and J 6 bases, with 26 bases left between them. The CDR3 nucleotides read TGTGCCAGCAGCACCGGCGGCAGGGGACTCTCGGCTGATGAAAAACTGTTTTTT. Its protein product is CASSTGGRGLSADEKLFF.

J is TRBJ2-6 and V is TRBV12-3 or TRBV12-4; weak D call: TRBD1 (6 bases). This CDR3 has 14 residues. V was clipped by 5 bases and J by 3 bases, with 8 bases between them. The CDR3 sequence is CASSPGDGANVLTF. The CDR3 DNA reads as TGTGCCAGCAGTCCAGGGGATGGGGCCAACGTCCTGACTTTC.

The chain links TRBV20-1 to TRBJ2-1, with D possibly TRBD1 on 5 matching bases. Trimming removed 6 bases at V and 4 bases at J, with 19 bases between. CDR1 and CDR2 (germline): DFQATT, SNEGSKA (reference sequence). This CDR3 region has 15 residues. The CDR3 DNA reads as TGCAGTGCCACAGGATCCGGACCCAGATACAATGAGCAGTTCTTC. Encoded protein: CSATGSGPRYNEQFF.

This clonotype was detected only a few times. The chain has TRBV5-1 and TRBJ2-3; possibly TRBD1 for D (6 bases). Per germline, CDR1 SGHRS and CDR2 YFSETQ. The CDR3 sequence is 14 residues long. V was shortened by 4 bases and J by 0 bases, with 9 bases between the two germline ends. CDR3 nucleotide sequence: TGCGCCAGCAGCCAGGACAGAAGCACAGATACGCAGTATTTT. It translates to CASSQDRSTDTQYF.

The sample holds a few counts of this clonotype. The chain has TRBV5-1 and TRBJ2-5, with 10 bases matching TRBD1. Germline assignment: CDR1 SGHRS and CDR2 YFSETQ. This CDR3 has 15 amino acids. The V and J ends lost 5 bases and 1 base, in that order; junction bases with no gene match: 5. CDR3 nucleotide sequence: TGCGCCAGCAGTACCGGGACAGGGGCCCAAGAGACCCAGTACTTC. Its translation is CASSTGTGAQETQYF.

This clonotype has at least ten counts. The chain is built from TRBV6-1 and TRBJ2-7; 7 nucleotides agree with TRBD1. The CDR3 runs 15 residues. Germline values: CDR1 MNHNS, CDR2 SASEGT. V lost 6 bases to trimming and J lost 1 base; unmatched junction nucleotides: 9. The CDR3 coding sequence is TGTGCCAGCAGGGGAGCAGGGGGTCCATCCTACGAGCAGTACTTC. Its protein is CASRGAGGPSYEQYF.

This clonotype came up a few times. The V call is TRBV20-1, the J call TRBJ2-5; 11 bases fit TRBD1. Looked up from germline, CDR1 is DFQATT and CDR2 is SNEGSKA (reference sequence). Unmatched junction bases numbered 4, after V lost 2 bases and J lost 5 bases. CDR3 length equals 14 residues. The CDR3 loop reads CSARRTGGLETQYF. DNA for the CDR3: TGCAGTGCTAGAAGGACAGGGGGCTTGGAGACCCAGTACTTC.

This clonotype was seen repeatedly, ten times or more. The rearrangement joins TRBV5-1 to TRBJ2-6; D is unclear. The CDR3 consists of 15 residues. CDR1 is SGHRS and CDR2 is YFSETQ in the germline V gene. Trimming took 3 bases from V and 2 from J, leaving 9 bases between them. CDR3 loop: CASSSTLPGANVLTF. CDR3 nucleotide sequence: TGCGCCAGCAGCTCGACCCTTCCTGGGGCCAACGTCCTGACTTTC.